The 14 T cell receptor beta chains below all came from one sample that was sequenced in a study of CD8+ T cells in alopecia areata. Treatment here: oral pan-JAK inhibitor, 5-10 mg twice daily. In each case, RNA was isolated and then reverse transcribed into cDNA as the sequencing template. Data came from immunoSEQ multiplex PCR; TCRdb stores just in-frame clones and leaves some out. Found here are 90,000 to 120,000 clones, 84% of them singletons; the top ten hold under 25%. The source material was CD8+ T cells sorted from blood, sampled at week 24, from a patient treated with tofacitinib. Every receptor here comes from a human donor with alopecia areata.

The chain is built from TRBV4-3 and TRBJ1-4, with a possible D match to TRBD1 (5 bases). V was clipped by 0 bases and J by 8 bases, with 13 bases between them. Germline values: CDR1 LGHNA, CDR2 YSLEER. This CDR3 has 15 residues. The CDR3 sequence is CASSQDRGYWEKLFF. The CDR3 bases are TGCGCCAGCAGCCAAGATAGGGGATATTGGGAAAAACTGTTTTTT.

This chain links TRBV19 with TRBJ2-2; D perhaps matches TRBD2 (6 bases). CDR1 and CDR2 from the germline V gene are LNHDA and SQIVND (reference sequence). Trimming pared 3 bases from V and 11 bases from J, leaving 16 bases between. CDR3 length: 14 amino acids. The CDR3, as DNA: TGTGCCAGTAGTATTGAGGGGACTCCGGTTGAGCTGTTTTTT. This sequence encodes CASSIEGTPVELFF.

V gene TRBV4-1 combines with J gene TRBJ2-1, with 9 nucleotides matching TRBD2. The germline CDR1 and CDR2 sequences are MGHRA and YSYEKL. J lost 7 bases, V lost 0 bases, and 10 bases had no gene match. The CDR3 runs to 17 residues. The CDR3 DNA follows: TGCGCCAGCAGCCAAGACGAAGCGGGGGGCCTGGGGAATGAGCAGTTCTTC. Translated: CASSQDEAGGLGNEQFF.

Details on this clone: An end of the junction differs from the germline gene, which may be a read error. The chain uses TRBV27 and TRBJ2-1; 8 bases are a match to TRBD1. The CDR3 covers 14 residues. Per germline, CDR1 MNHEY and CDR2 SMNVEV (reference sequence). The CDR3: CAGSPRTGMNEQFF. The CDR3 coding sequence is TGTGCCGGCAGCCCCAGGACAGGGATGAATGAGCAGTTCTTC.

This rearrangement joins TRBV23-1 to TRBJ2-7; 8 bases are a match to TRBD1. TRBV23-1 is annotated as an ORF whose role is uncertain. The V gene end was trimmed by 0 bases and the J gene end by 2 bases; junction bases not matched to a gene: 9. The CDR3 consists of 17 residues. Here the CDR3 reads CASSQSGRGPQPYEQYF. The CDR3 region has the DNA TGCGCCAGCAGTCAATCCGGCAGGGGGCCGCAACCCTACGAGCAGTACTTC.

The rearrangement uses TRBV6-1 and TRBJ2-2; maybe TRBD2 (5 bases). V gave up 9 bases and J gave up 7 bases, with 9 bases separating them. The CDR3 sequence is 11 residues long. Germline CDR1 reads MNHNS; CDR2 reads SASEGT. CDR3 nucleotide sequence: TGTGCCAGTGCCGGAGGCGGGGAGCTGTTTTTT. Encoded protein: CASAGGGELFF.

This clone was detected only once. The J gene is TRBJ1-6, the V gene TRBV7-8; 7 nucleotides align to TRBD1. This CDR3 has 14 residues. Germline CDR1 reads SGHVS; CDR2 reads FQNEAQ. Trimming cost V 2 bases and J 9 bases; bases outside gene matches: 4. As DNA, the CDR3 is TGTGCCAGCAGCTTATCCAGGGGGGTTTCACCCCTCCACTTT. Amino acids: CASSLSRGVSPLHF. Full variable domain (missing parts from reference TRBV7-8 and TRBJ1-6): GAGVSQSPRYKVAKRGQDVALRCDPISGHVSLFWYQQALGQGPEFLTYFQNEAQLDKSGLPSDRFFAERPEGSVSTLKIQRTQQEDSAVYLCASSLSRGVSPLHFGNGTRLTVT.

V gene TRBV29-1 combines with J gene TRBJ2-2; TRBD2 matches at 13 bases. Germline CDR1 is SQVTM and CDR2 is ANQGSEA. CDR3 length: 14 residues. The junction had 2 bases not matched to a gene; V was cut back by 6 bases and J by 4 bases. The CDR3 reads CSVGTSGATGELFF. The CDR3 DNA sequence: TGCAGCGTGGGGACTAGCGGGGCCACCGGGGAGCTGTTTTTT.

J is TRBJ1-6 and V is TRBV5-6, with 7 bases that match TRBD1. V was clipped by 0 bases and J by 0 bases; unmatched bases: 6. CDR1 and CDR2 (germline): SGHDT, YYEEEE. This CDR3 spans 18 amino acids. The CDR3 DNA sequence: TGTGCCAGCAGCTTGGGGGACAGCTTGAGCTCCTATAATTCACCCCTCCACTTT. It codes for CASSLGDSLSSYNSPLHF.

This chain's CDR3 is CASSQDRTGAEEQYF. The CDR3 DNA sequence: TGTGCCAGCAGCCAAGATCGGACAGGGGCAGAGGAGCAGTACTTC. The rearrangement joins TRBV4-2 to TRBJ2-7; 9 bases match TRBD1. CDR1 is LGHNA, CDR2 YNFKEQ, per germline. J lost 7 bases, V lost 0 bases, and 7 bases had no gene match. This CDR3 spans 15 amino acids.

V usage is TRBV4-1 and J usage is TRBJ2-7; D remains ambiguous. The CDR3 sequence is 13 residues long. The ends were cut back, 3 bases at V and 2 bases at J, with 8 bases in the middle. Germline lookup yields CDR1 MGHRA and CDR2 YSYEKL. CDR3 in amino acids: CASSHGLTYEQYF. In DNA, the CDR3 is TGCGCCAGCAGCCATGGATTGACCTACGAGCAGTACTTC.

This chain uses TRBV4-1 with TRBJ1-2, with 7 bases that match TRBD1. The V and J ends lost 5 bases and 2 bases, in that order; junction bases with no gene match: 8. Germline V gene lookup returns CDR1 MGHRA and CDR2 YSYEKL. The length of the CDR3 is 15 residues. CDR3 coding DNA: TGCGCCAGCAGCGAACGACAGGGTGCAAACTATGGCTACACCTTC. This codes for CASSERQGANYGYTF.

There are a few counts of this clone. The chain employs TRBV5-4 and TRBJ2-3, with 9 bases aligning to TRBD2. V lost 8 bases, J lost 6 bases, and 7 bases stayed unmatched. This CDR3 region has 13 residues. Germline V gene sequence: CDR1 SGHNT, CDR2 YYREEE (reference sequence). The DNA of the CDR3 is TGTGCCAGTCACTTTAGCGGGGGCGATACGCAGTATTTT. Translating it yields CASHFSGGDTQYF.

In its sample, this clone was seen once. The chain combines TRBV5-4 with TRBJ2-1; 10 positions agree with TRBD2. The CDR3 runs 16 residues. Per the germline V gene, CDR1 is SGHNT and CDR2 is YYREEE (reference sequence). J was trimmed by 7 bases and V by 3 bases; bases with no gene match: 10. The CDR3 protein is CASSWPSGGAPNEQFF. The CDR3 DNA sequence: TGTGCCAGCAGCTGGCCAAGCGGGGGGGCCCCGAATGAGCAGTTCTTC.